The 30 T cell receptor beta chains below come from one sample, sequenced in a study of Ad26.COV2.S vaccination and SARS-CoV-2 variants. Sequenced by immunoSEQ multiplex PCR; TCRdb stores in-frame clones only, minus some. Found here are hundreds of thousands of clones, around 86% of them singletons; the top ten hold around 3.6%. Sample treatment: 15 to 20 received Ad26.COV2.S at low or high dose, single or two shots; roughly five received placebo; per-sample allocation not given. The samples were gathered on day 63 after the first injection of vaccine or placebo. The sample here was peripheral blood, taken in a trial of Ad26.COV2.S vaccine versus placebo. Source of these receptors: a person between 18 and 65 years old who received the Ad26.COV2.S COVID-19 vaccine or a placebo.

The chain carries TRBV25-1 and TRBJ2-7, with TRBD2 matching 10 bases. CDR1 MGHDK and CDR2 SYGVNS come from the germline V gene. This CDR3 region has 13 residues. V trimming: 8 bases; J trimming: 5 bases; junction bases outside the gene matches: 6. As DNA, the CDR3 is TGTGCCAGCCAGATAGCGGGGGGCAACGAGCAGTACTTC. Protein: CASQIAGGNEQYF.

This clone occurred once. The rearrangement uses TRBV6-6 and TRBJ1-3, with a weak D call TRBD1 (5 bases). This CDR3 comprises 16 residues. The V gene's germline CDR1 is MNHNY and CDR2 SVGAGI (reference sequence). Trimming removed 5 bases from V and 2 bases from J, with 16 bases in between. The CDR3 region is CASSPGTSSTGNTIYF. CDR3 in DNA: TGTGCCAGCAGTCCCGGGACCAGCTCTACTGGAAACACCATATATTTT.

The rearrangement links TRBV7-8 to TRBJ2-7, with D perhaps given as TRBD1 or TRBD2 (6 bases each). Germline CDR1 and CDR2: SGHVS and FQNEAQ. Trimming removed 5 bases from V and 5 bases from J, with 19 bases in between. The CDR3 is 15 amino acids. CDR3 region: CASSLGRGEVNEQYF. CDR3 DNA: TGTGCCAGCAGCCTAGGTAGGGGGGAGGTCAACGAGCAGTACTTC.

J is TRBJ2-7 and V is TRBV10-2; TRBD1 matches 9 bases. The CDR3 consists of 13 residues. Germline CDR1 is WSHSY and CDR2 is SAAADI. V dropped 6 bases and J dropped 5; count of bases not matched to a gene: 5. CDR3 bases: TGCGCCAGCAGAGGACAGGGGATCCACGAGCAGTACTTC. Translated: CASRGQGIHEQYF.

J is TRBJ1-5 and V is TRBV6-6, with no clear D. Trimming left V 0 bases short and J 2 bases short, with 11 bases between. CDR1 and CDR2 (germline): MNHNY, SVGAGI (reference sequence). CDR3 length: 16 residues. CDR3 coding DNA: TGTGCCAGCAGTTACTCTTGGCAGGCAGGCAATCAGCCCCAGCATTTT. Encoded protein: CASSYSWQAGNQPQHF.

The CDR3 nucleotides read TGTGCCAGCAGCTTAGCTGGGGCCCCGGCTGTTGGCTACACCTTC. Its protein is CASSLAGAPAVGYTF. The genes are TRBV7-9 and TRBJ1-2; D might be TRBD1 (5 bases). The CDR3 length is 15 residues. Germline V lookup: CDR1 SEHNR, CDR2 FQNEAQ (reference sequence). V was cut by 0 bases and J by 7 bases, with 15 bases left in between.

The V and J genes are TRBV5-1 and TRBJ2-7, with 12 bases that match TRBD2. CDR3 size: 18 residues. Losses at the gene ends were 4 bases for V and 1 base for J; bases not matched to a gene: 12. Germline V gives CDR1 SGHRS, CDR2 YFSETQ. The CDR3 loop is CASSPTSGGRYTSYEQYF. The CDR3 region has the DNA TGCGCCAGCAGCCCGACTAGCGGGGGCCGTTACACTTCCTACGAGCAGTACTTC.

This chain links TRBV4-1 with TRBJ1-5; TRBD1 might be the D (5 bases). The CDR3 is 15 amino acids. V shed 0 bases and J shed 7 bases, with 13 bases lying between them. Germline CDR1 is MGHRA and CDR2 is YSYEKL. The CDR3 region is CASSQDTAGRQPQHF. DNA of the CDR3: TGCGCCAGCAGCCAAGATACCGCAGGGAGGCAGCCCCAGCATTTT.

The rearrangement joins TRBV4-1 to TRBJ2-7; the D gene is possibly TRBD2 (5 bases). CDR3 length: 14 residues. Germline CDR1 reads MGHRA; CDR2 reads YSYEKL. V was pared by 0 bases and J by 7 bases, with 13 bases between. The CDR3 nucleotides are TGCGCCAGCAGCCAAGATCGGGGTTTGGAAGAGCAGTACTTC. It is translated as CASSQDRGLEEQYF.

The gene calls are TRBV5-1 and TRBJ1-6; 10 bases align to TRBD1. CDR3 length: 16 amino acids. With 4 bases clipped from V and 7 bases from J, the junction kept 8 bases outside the gene matches. The germline V gene encodes CDR1 SGHRS and CDR2 YFSETQ. The CDR3 region is CASSTATGGLNSPLHF. The CDR3 bases are TGCGCCAGCAGCACGGCGACAGGGGGCTTAAATTCACCCCTCCACTTT.

The chain links TRBV21-1 to TRBJ1-6. TRBV21-1 is noted as a pseudogene. This CDR3 comprises 17 residues. The CDR3 loop is CASSSRRRSSYNSPLHF. The DNA of the CDR3 is TGTGCCAGCAGCAGCCGCAGGAGAAGCTCCTATAATTCACCCCTCCACTTT.

The chain carries TRBV6-5 and TRBJ1-1; D call uncertain. The germline V gene has CDR1 MNHEY and CDR2 SVGAGI. This CDR3 is 13 amino acids long. The ends were cut back, 0 bases at V and 7 bases at J, with 9 bases in the middle. In DNA form, the CDR3 reads TGTGCCAGCAGTTACTCCCTGATGGGTGAAGCTTTCTTT. It yields the protein CASSYSLMGEAFF.

The CDR3 loop is CASSGGQGVSRGYTF. The CDR3 DNA reads TGTGCCAGCAGCGGAGGACAGGGGGTCTCTCGTGGCTACACCTTC. V and J are TRBV6-5 and TRBJ1-2; 10 bases map to TRBD1. The CDR3 totals 15 residues. The V gene end was trimmed by 6 bases and the J gene end by 7 bases; junction bases not matched to a gene: 11. CDR1 and CDR2 (germline): MNHEY, SVGAGI.

J is TRBJ2-3 and V is TRBV4-1, with TRBD1 matching 8 bases. This CDR3 region has 15 residues. The germline gives CDR1 MGHRA, CDR2 YSYEKL. With V trimmed by 3 bases and J by 5 bases, 7 bases remained unmatched. The CDR3 DNA is TGCGCCAGCAGCCACCTGACAGGGGCGGGAGATACGCAGTATTTT. This sequence encodes CASSHLTGAGDTQYF.

This clone has just a few counts. This chain's CDR3 is CASSYGEYSNQPQHF. DNA of the CDR3: TGTGCCAGCAGTTACGGGGAATATAGCAATCAGCCCCAGCATTTT. This chain links TRBV6-2 or TRBV6-3 with TRBJ1-5, with D unclear. V was pared by 2 bases and J by 0 bases, with 8 bases between. The CDR3 extends over 15 amino acids. Germline V gene data show CDR1 as MNHEY and CDR2 as SVGEGT.

In this sample, this clone turned up once. V and J are TRBV3-1 (or the pseudogene TRBV3-2) and TRBJ1-2; D unclear. The length of the CDR3 is 14 residues. Trimming took 1 base from V and 6 from J, leaving 12 bases between them. The V gene's germline CDR1 is LGHDT and CDR2 YNNKEL (reference sequence). The CDR3: CASSQGVRTNGYTF. The CDR3 bases are TGTGCCAGCAGCCAAGGGGTCAGGACGAATGGCTACACCTTC.

The genes are TRBV28 and TRBJ1-5; 7 positions agree with TRBD1. This CDR3 is built from 14 residues. Trimming took 9 bases from V and 4 from J; bases not matched to a gene: 9. Germline V gives CDR1 MDHEN, CDR2 SYDVKM. The CDR3 loop is CASKRTGSNQPQHF. The DNA of the CDR3 is TGTGCCAGTAAGAGGACAGGCTCAAATCAGCCCCAGCATTTT.

The chain links TRBV3-1 (or the pseudogene TRBV3-2) to TRBJ1-2, with a possible D match to TRBD1 (5 bases). Germline lookup yields CDR1 LGHDT and CDR2 YNNKEL (reference sequence). This CDR3 is 14 amino acids long. Trimming removed 0 bases at V and 11 bases at J, with 16 bases between. DNA for the CDR3: TGTGCCAGCAGCCAAGATACGGACACTGCTAGATACACCTTC. This translates into CASSQDTDTARYTF.

This clone has only a few counts. The chain carries TRBV20-1 and TRBJ2-7; no definite D call. In germline, CDR1 is DFQATT, CDR2 SNEGSKA (reference sequence). Trimming cost V 3 bases and J 0 bases, with 3 bases left between them. This CDR3 comprises 11 residues. CDR3 bases: TGCAGTGCTAGGTACTCCTACGAGCAGTACTTC. Translating it yields CSARYSYEQYF.

This chain uses TRBV13 with TRBJ2-7, with TRBD1 as a possible D gene (6 bases). Trimming left V 1 base short and J 3 bases short, with 13 bases between. The CDR3 spans 15 residues. CDR1 is PRHDT and CDR2 is FYEKMQ in the germline V gene (reference sequence). CDR3 residues: CASSLEVQGSYEQYF. CDR3 nucleotide sequence: TGTGCCAGCAGCTTAGAAGTACAGGGAAGCTACGAGCAGTACTTC.

V usage is TRBV7-6 and J usage is TRBJ2-7, with TRBD2 as a possible D gene (6 bases). V gave up 4 bases and J gave up 3 bases, with 16 bases separating them. CDR1 and CDR2 from the germline V gene are SGHVS and FNYEAQ. This CDR3 region has 15 residues. CDR3: CASSYSSDGVYEQYF. CDR3 nucleotides: TGTGCCAGCAGCTACTCTAGCGACGGCGTCTACGAGCAGTACTTC.

This chain links TRBV13 with TRBJ2-1, with 13 bases that match TRBD2. With V trimmed by 8 bases and J by 0 bases, 7 bases remained unmatched. This CDR3 is 17 amino acids long. Germline CDR1 is PRHDT and CDR2 is FYEKMQ (reference sequence). The CDR3 nucleotides read TGTGCCAGCGGGACTAGCGGGGACCTTACCTCCTACAATGAGCAGTTCTTC. It yields the protein CASGTSGDLTSYNEQFF.

The gene calls are TRBV10-3 and TRBJ2-2, with 8 bases that match TRBD1. CDR1 and CDR2 from the germline V gene are ENHRY and SYGVKD. CDR3 length: 14 residues. Germline trimming cut 6 bases from V and 5 bases from J; bases unmatched to any gene: 5. CDR3: CAIRQGAGTGELFF. The CDR3 DNA reads as TGTGCCATCAGGCAGGGGGCGGGTACCGGGGAGCTGTTTTTT.

The V call is TRBV30, the J call TRBJ2-3; 12 bases line up with TRBD1. Losses at the gene ends were 2 bases for V and 5 bases for J; bases not matched to a gene: 8. The germline CDR1 and CDR2 sequences are GTSNPN and SVGIG (reference sequence). The CDR3 runs 16 residues. DNA of the CDR3: TGTGCCTGGAGTACCGGGACAGGGGGCCCCGGAGATACGCAGTATTTT. Translation: CAWSTGTGGPGDTQYF.

V gene TRBV4-3 combines with J gene TRBJ2-7; the D is unclear. Germline V gene data show CDR1 as LGHNA and CDR2 as YSLEER. The V and J ends lost 1 base and 3 bases respectively, with 10 bases between them. The CDR3 runs 14 residues. This chain's CDR3 is CASSQARHLYEQYF. Here the CDR3 DNA reads TGCGCCAGCAGCCAAGCGAGACACCTCTACGAGCAGTACTTC.

The chain recombines TRBV19 with TRBJ1-5; no definite D call. This CDR3 has 13 amino acids. V was trimmed by 7 bases and J by 9 bases, leaving 16 bases between them. The germline CDR1 and CDR2 sequences are LNHDA and SQIVND (reference sequence). CDR3: CASTPLRFGPQHF. CDR3 in DNA: TGTGCCAGTACTCCCTTGAGGTTTGGGCCCCAGCATTTT.

The chain joins TRBV5-1 to TRBJ1-6; 7 bases fit TRBD1. With 4 bases clipped from V and 7 bases from J, the junction kept 14 bases outside the gene matches. The germline CDR1 and CDR2 sequences are SGHRS and YFSETQ. The CDR3 has 17 amino acids. DNA for the CDR3: TGCGCCAGCAGCCCAGTCGTCGGCACAGGGGAAAATTCACCCCTCCACTTT. This codes for CASSPVVGTGENSPLHF.

V usage is TRBV30 and J usage is TRBJ1-4; tentative D call: TRBD1 (5 bases). V lost 7 bases, J lost 8 bases, and 11 bases lay in between. There are 11 residues in the CDR3. Germline assignment: CDR1 GTSNPN and CDR2 SVGIG (reference sequence). The CDR3 DNA is TGTGCCTCCGGGGGTCGGGAAAAACTGTTTTTT. Its translation: CASGGREKLFF.

The chain joins TRBV4-1 to TRBJ1-4; D might be TRBD1 (5 bases). This CDR3 spans 15 amino acids. V was shortened by 1 base and J by 0 bases, with 6 bases between the two germline ends. The germline V gene has CDR1 MGHRA and CDR2 YSYEKL. DNA of the CDR3: TGCGCCAGCAGCCAAGTAGGGGCAACTAATGAAAAACTGTTTTTT. Its protein is CASSQVGATNEKLFF.

As concerns this clone: In the same sample, other DNA sequences code for this CDR3. The V call is TRBV7-3, the J call TRBJ1-1; no firm D call. Trimming took 0 bases from V and 0 from J, leaving 2 bases between them. CDR1 and CDR2 (germline): SGHTA, FQGTGA. The CDR3 spans 13 residues. The DNA of the CDR3 is TGTGCCAGCAGCTTAACGGTGAACACTGAAGCTTTCTTT. It yields the protein CASSLTVNTEAFF.